What follows is one T cell receptor (beta chain) and its context. The data belong to a study of cytotoxic CD8 clonotypes in ibrutinib-treated CLL. Across the study: Among patients, approximately 25 responded partially and 2 completely; around 15 then stayed remitted and roughly 12 progressed after median approximately 68 months.

Depth targeted 1 in 200,000 to 1 in 1 million T cells, averaging 10x coverage per clonotype. The method was immunoSEQ multiplex PCR; TCRdb's version includes in-frame clones alone and lacks a portion of them. The table shows 140,000 to 150,000 clones, with about 75% occurring only once. CDR1 is DFQATT and CDR2 is SNEGSKA in the germline V gene (reference sequence). The CDR3 length is 11 residues. This chain joins TRBV20-1 and TRBJ2-1; D is uncertain. The receptor comes from a human donor with chronic lymphocytic leukemia. Sequenced here: PBMCs, sampled after 24 months of ibrutinib treatment. CDR3 DNA: TGCAGCCTGGGGTCCTACAATGAGCAGTTCTTC. Its translation: CSLGSYNEQFF.